This T cell receptor (beta chain) is from a study of T cell changes during pregnancy in multiple sclerosis. Measured with immunoSEQ multiplex PCR; TCRdb has only the in-frame clones, and not every one. The sample holds 25,000 to 35,000 clones; 85% to 95% are singletons and the top ten take 5% to 7.5%. This sequence was found in a female donor with multiple sclerosis, enrolled in a pregnancy study. The source was CD8+ T cells from peripheral blood mononuclear cells, collected before pregnancy.

CDR3 in DNA: TGTGCCAGCAGTACCTCCCTGGGACTAGCGGGTTTCAATGAGCAGTTCTTC. Protein: CASSTSLGLAGFNEQFF. This chain joins TRBV27 and TRBJ2-1, with 12 bases fitting TRBD2. V lost 5 bases and J lost 6; bases outside the gene matches: 11. Germline V CDR1 and CDR2: MNHEY, SMNVEV (reference sequence). This CDR3 contains 17 residues.